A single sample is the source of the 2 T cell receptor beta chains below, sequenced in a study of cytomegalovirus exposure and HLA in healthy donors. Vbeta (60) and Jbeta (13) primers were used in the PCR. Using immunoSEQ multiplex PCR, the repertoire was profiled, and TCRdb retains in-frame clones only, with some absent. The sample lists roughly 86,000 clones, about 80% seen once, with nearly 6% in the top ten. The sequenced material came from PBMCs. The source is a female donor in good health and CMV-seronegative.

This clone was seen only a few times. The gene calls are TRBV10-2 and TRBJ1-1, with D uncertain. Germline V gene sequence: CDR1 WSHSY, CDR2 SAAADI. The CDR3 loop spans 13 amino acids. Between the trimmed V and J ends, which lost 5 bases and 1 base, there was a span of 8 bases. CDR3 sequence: CASSSTENTEAFF. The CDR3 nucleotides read TGCGCCAGCAGTAGTACAGAGAACACTGAAGCTTTCTTT.

In nucleotides, the CDR3 is TGTGCCAGCAGCTTGGTGGGACAGGATTATGGCTACACCTTC. This encodes CASSLVGQDYGYTF. This chain uses TRBV5-4 with TRBJ1-2; 8 nucleotides line up with TRBD1. The germline gives CDR1 SGHNT, CDR2 YYREEE (reference sequence). This CDR3 has 14 amino acids. V gave up 0 bases and J gave up 5 bases; unmatched junction bases: 3.